What follows are 32 T cell receptor beta chains derived from one specimen sequenced in a study of shared clonotypes between healthy human individuals. The naive CD8 fraction comprised CD45RO-negative cells positively selected for CCR7 and excluded terminally differentiated effector memory CD45RA+ cells. Clones were sequenced by immunoSEQ multiplex PCR, and TCRdb holds only the in-frame ones, with some missing. The data show around 2,000,000 clones, under 95% seen once. Input material: naive CD8+ T cells from PBMCs. These receptors were collected from a man between 18 and 29 years old in good health. Some clones in this sample may be carry-over from other donors' samples.

The chain combines TRBV2 with TRBJ2-7, with TRBD1 as a possible D gene (7 bases). Germline assignment: CDR1 SNHLY and CDR2 FYNNEI. With 2 bases removed from V and 3 bases from J, the gap between germline ends came to 14 bases. The CDR3 consists of 15 residues. This CDR3 reads CASSEMSGGSYEQYF. In DNA form, the CDR3 reads TGTGCCAGCAGTGAAATGTCAGGGGGGAGCTACGAGCAGTACTTC. Together with reference TRBV2 and TRBJ2-7, the CDR3 gives the full variable domain: EPEVTQTPSHQVTQMGQEVILRCVPISNHLYFYWYRQILGQKVEFLVSFYNNEISEKSEIFDDQFSVERPDGSNFTLKIRSTKLEDSAMYFCASSEMSGGSYEQYFGPGTRLTVT.

The chain joins TRBV29-1 to TRBJ2-5; no clear D. V gave up 6 bases and J gave up 4 bases, with 3 bases separating them. The CDR3 loop spans 9 amino acids. Looked up from germline, CDR1 is SQVTM and CDR2 is ANQGSEA. The CDR3 loop reads CSVLETQYF. CDR3 coding DNA: TGCAGCGTCTTAGAGACCCAGTACTTC.

The rearrangement uses TRBV10-1 and TRBJ2-7; D gene uncertain. This CDR3 is built from 14 residues. CDR1 is WNHNN and CDR2 is SYGVQD in the germline V gene (reference sequence). V shed 3 bases and J shed 2 bases, with 11 bases lying between them. Here the CDR3 DNA reads TGCGCCAGCAGTGACCCCACCCCACCCTACGAGCAGTACTTC. Translated: CASSDPTPPYEQYF.

CDR3 sequence: CASSIGAGERTHEQFF. The CDR3 coding sequence is TGTGCCAGTAGTATTGGAGCGGGAGAGCGTACGCATGAGCAGTTCTTC. This rearrangement joins TRBV19 to TRBJ2-1; 8 bases are shared with TRBD2. CDR3 length: 16 amino acids. Germline-derived CDR1 and CDR2 are LNHDA and SQIVND (reference sequence). Trimming cost V 3 bases and J 8 bases; bases outside gene matches: 12.

The rearrangement joins TRBV6-6 to TRBJ1-5; D is unclear. V was cut by 4 bases and J by 4 bases, with 5 bases left in between. The CDR3 consists of 12 residues. Germline CDR1 reads MNHNY; CDR2 reads SVGAGI (reference sequence). The CDR3 nucleotides read TGTGCCAGCAGTTTCCGAAATCAGCCCCAGCATTTT. Encoded protein: CASSFRNQPQHF.

V usage is TRBV5-8 and J usage is TRBJ2-3; TRBD2 matches at 7 bases. Germline-derived CDR1 and CDR2 are SGHTS and YDEGEE. V was pared by 2 bases and J by 4 bases, with 4 bases of the junction left unmatched. CDR3 length: 14 amino acids. CDR3 DNA sequence: TGTGCCAGCAGCTTAACGGGAGGACCAGATACGCAGTATTTT. Translating it yields CASSLTGGPDTQYF.

The J gene is TRBJ2-7, the V gene TRBV10-2; no clear D gene. V lost 4 bases, J lost 0 bases, and 7 bases lay in between. Looked up from germline, CDR1 is WSHSY and CDR2 is SAAADI. CDR3 size: 13 residues. This CDR3 is CASSVADSYEQYF. CDR3 DNA sequence: TGCGCCAGCAGTGTTGCCGACTCCTACGAGCAGTACTTC.

This clone came up once. The chain is built from TRBV5-4 and TRBJ2-5, with a possible D match to TRBD2 (6 bases). V gave up 0 bases and J gave up 2 bases, with 20 bases separating them. This CDR3 has 18 residues. The germline V gene encodes CDR1 SGHNT and CDR2 YYREEE (reference sequence). CDR3 protein: CASSLDGSGGLKQETQYF. In DNA form, the CDR3 reads TGTGCCAGCAGCTTGGATGGTAGCGGAGGGTTAAAGCAAGAGACCCAGTACTTC.

This clone was found once. The chain employs TRBV28 and TRBJ2-3, with TRBD2 identical over 10 bases. Unmatched junction bases numbered 15, after V lost 1 base and J lost 2 bases. The length of the CDR3 is 20 residues. Germline CDR1 reads MDHEN; CDR2 reads SYDVKM. The CDR3 protein is CASSLYPPQREGTITDTQYF. As DNA, the CDR3 is TGTGCCAGCAGTTTATACCCCCCCCAGCGGGAGGGAACTATCACAGATACGCAGTATTTT.

Comment on this clone: This specimen includes other DNA sequences encoding the same CDR3. The chain combines TRBV5-4 with TRBJ1-5, with TRBD1 matching over 9 bases. V was clipped by 0 bases and J by 2 bases; unmatched bases: 0. The CDR3 extends over 15 amino acids. Germline CDR1 and CDR2: SGHNT and YYREEE (reference sequence). The CDR3 here is CASSLDRGRNQPQHF. The CDR3 nucleotides read TGTGCCAGCAGCTTGGACAGGGGGCGCAATCAGCCCCAGCATTTT. Filled out from reference TRBV5-4 and TRBJ1-5, the complete variable domain reads ETGVTQSPTHLIKTRGQQVTLRCSSQSGHNTVSWYQQALGQGPQFIFQYYREEENGRGNFPPRFSGLQFPNYSSELNVNALELDDSALYLCASSLDRGRNQPQHFGDGTRLSIL.

The CDR3 sequence: CASSLANEQYF. CDR3 nucleotides: TGTGCCAGCAGCTTGGCCAACGAGCAGTACTTC. V gene TRBV5-4 combines with J gene TRBJ2-7; D remains unclear. CDR3 size: 11 residues. Germline V gene lookup returns CDR1 SGHNT and CDR2 YYREEE (reference sequence). The V gene lost 0 bases and the J gene lost 5 bases, with 3 bases spanning the gap.

The chain links TRBV7-9 to TRBJ2-2; D perhaps matches TRBD2 (5 bases). Trimming took 1 base from V and 7 from J, leaving 19 bases between them. The length of the CDR3 is 17 residues. CDR1 and CDR2 (germline): SEHNR, FQNEAQ (reference sequence). The CDR3, as DNA: TGTGCCAGCAGCTTAGGACCGGGAAAAAAAGGTTTCGGGGAGCTGTTTTTT. Residues: CASSLGPGKKGFGELFF. Full variable domain (rest looked up from reference TRBV7-9 and TRBJ2-2): DTGVSQNPRHKITKRGQNVTFRCDPISEHNRLYWYRQTLGQGPEFLTYFQNEAQLEKSRLLSDRFSAERPKGSFSTLEIQRTEQGDSAMYLCASSLGPGKKGFGELFFGEGSRLTVL.

The V call is TRBV28, the J call TRBJ2-7; 13 nucleotides line up with TRBD2. This CDR3 has 16 residues. Trimming removed 5 bases from V and 6 bases from J; junction bases left unmatched: 10. Germline values: CDR1 MDHEN, CDR2 SYDVKM. CDR3 in amino acids: CASSRTSGRAEGEQYF. The CDR3 coding sequence is TGTGCCAGCAGTCGCACTAGCGGGAGGGCAGAAGGCGAGCAGTACTTC.

V usage is TRBV5-1 and J usage is TRBJ2-7; 14 bases are a match to TRBD2. CDR1 and CDR2 from the germline V gene are SGHRS and YFSETQ. The V gene end was trimmed by 4 bases and the J gene end by 5 bases; junction bases not matched to a gene: 8. The CDR3 spans 16 residues. The CDR3 spells CASSTGLAGVFDEQYF. The CDR3 region has the DNA TGCGCCAGCAGCACGGGACTAGCGGGAGTTTTTGACGAGCAGTACTTC.

A word on this clone: Within the sample, other DNA sequences also encode this same CDR3. This CDR3 reads CASSLVGSQETQYF. The CDR3 coding sequence is TGTGCCAGCAGCTTAGTCGGCTCCCAAGAGACCCAGTACTTC. V gene TRBV7-9 combines with J gene TRBJ2-5; D remains ambiguous. Trimming stripped 1 base from V and 1 base from J, with 7 bases between. This CDR3 has 14 residues. Germline V gene lookup returns CDR1 SEHNR and CDR2 FQNEAQ (reference sequence).

This chain uses TRBV13 with TRBJ2-5, with TRBD2 as a possible D gene (5 bases). The CDR3 totals 12 residues. Trimming took off 3 bases at V and 5 bases at J, with 7 bases between the two ends. Looked up from germline, CDR1 is PRHDT and CDR2 is FYEKMQ (reference sequence). Here the CDR3 reads CASSLGAETQYF. The CDR3 nucleotides read TGTGCCAGCAGCTTGGGAGCCGAGACCCAGTACTTC.

The genes are TRBV9 and TRBJ2-3, with 8 bases matching TRBD2. J gave up 14 bases and V 1 base, and 12 bases lay outside the gene matches. This CDR3 comprises 14 residues. Germline CDR1 and CDR2: SGDLS and YYNGEE. The CDR3 reads CASSVYGGESRVYF. CDR3 in DNA: TGTGCCAGCAGCGTATACGGGGGGGAGTCCCGGGTGTATTTT.

This rearrangement joins TRBV10-3 to TRBJ1-3; 9 positions agree with TRBD1. Germline V CDR1 and CDR2: ENHRY, SYGVKD. The CDR3 totals 16 residues. J was trimmed by 2 bases and V by 3 bases; bases with no gene match: 5. The CDR3 DNA reads TGTGCCATCAGTGATGGGACAGGGAGGGCTGGAAACACCATATATTTT. Its translation: CAISDGTGRAGNTIYF.

The V and J genes are TRBV5-8 and TRBJ2-7, with no clear D. The CDR3 covers 13 residues. Germline V lookup: CDR1 SGHTS, CDR2 YDEGEE. The germline V and J ends were trimmed by 2 bases and 4 bases, with 10 bases remaining between them. CDR3 in amino acids: CASSLSSAYEQYF. CDR3 DNA: TGTGCCAGCAGCTTATCTAGTGCGTACGAGCAGTACTTC.

This chain joins TRBV14 and TRBJ2-1; TRBD2 matches 9 bases. V gave up 3 bases and J gave up 0 bases; unmatched junction bases: 3. The CDR3 runs to 16 residues. Germline CDR1 and CDR2: SGHDN and FVKESK. The CDR3 nucleotides are TGTGCCAGCAGCCAGTTAGCGGGAGCCTCCTACAATGAGCAGTTCTTC. It specifies CASSQLAGASYNEQFF. The whole variable domain, filled in from reference TRBV14 and TRBJ2-1, reads EAGVTQFPSHSVIEKGQTVTLRCDPISGHDNLYWYRRVMGKEIKFLLHFVKESKQDESGMPNNRFLAERTGGTYSTLKVQPAELEDSGVYFCASSQLAGASYNEQFFGPGTRLTVL.

The chain carries TRBV13 and TRBJ2-3, with 8 bases fitting TRBD1. In germline, CDR1 is PRHDT, CDR2 FYEKMQ (reference sequence). The CDR3 extends over 19 amino acids. Trimming took 5 bases from V and 4 from J; bases not matched to a gene: 20. In nucleotides, the CDR3 is TGTGCCAGCAGCCACGAGGGGACAGGAGGCCCTTCGCCCGCAGATACGCAGTATTTT. Encoded protein: CASSHEGTGGPSPADTQYF. Full variable domain (outside the CDR3, taken from reference TRBV13 and TRBJ2-3): AAGVIQSPRHLIKEKRETATLKCYPIPRHDTVYWYQQGPGQDPQFLISFYEKMQSDKGSIPDRFSAQQFSDYHSELNMSSLELGDSALYFCASSHEGTGGPSPADTQYFGPGTRLTVL.

The CDR3 reads CASSFIHRDTREQYF. DNA of the CDR3: TGTGCCAGCAGTTTCATCCACCGGGACACCCGTGAGCAGTACTTC. The J gene is TRBJ2-7, the V gene TRBV28; TRBD1 is a possible D gene (6 bases). Deletions cut 3 bases from V and 7 bases from J, with 19 bases between. The CDR3 has 15 residues. From germline, CDR1 is MDHEN and CDR2 SYDVKM.

With regard to this clone: This sample also contains other DNA sequences that code for the same CDR3. The chain joins TRBV6-1 to TRBJ2-1, with D unresolved. The CDR3 spans 11 residues. CDR1 is MNHNS, CDR2 SASEGT, per germline. Trimming took 6 bases from V and 6 from J, leaving 6 bases between them. The CDR3 protein is CASRGGNEQFF. The DNA for the CDR3 is TGTGCCAGCAGGGGCGGCAATGAGCAGTTCTTC.

Points on this clone: The identical CDR3 is also encoded by other nucleotide sequences in the sample. The rearrangement uses TRBV5-4 and TRBJ2-7, with no clear D. Germline V CDR1 and CDR2: SGHNT, YYREEE (reference sequence). The length of the CDR3 is 11 residues. Trimming pared 0 bases from V and 3 bases from J, leaving 1 base between. CDR3 loop: CASSLGYEQYF. Here the CDR3 DNA reads TGTGCCAGCAGCTTGGGCTACGAGCAGTACTTC. Variable domain in full (rest from reference TRBV5-4 and TRBJ2-7): ETGVTQSPTHLIKTRGQQVTLRCSSQSGHNTVSWYQQALGQGPQFIFQYYREEENGRGNFPPRFSGLQFPNYSSELNVNALELDDSALYLCASSLGYEQYFGPGTRLTVT.

This clone was seen once. This rearrangement joins TRBV9 to TRBJ2-3; 8 bases map to TRBD2. This CDR3 spans 15 amino acids. Trimming at V came to 4 bases and at J to 3 bases, leaving 7 bases not matched to a gene. CDR1 is SGDLS and CDR2 is YYNGEE in the germline V gene. The CDR3 bases are TGTGCCAGCAGCCCCCGGGGGGGCGGTACAGATACGCAGTATTTT. Translated, it gives CASSPRGGGTDTQYF.

The rearrangement links TRBV9 to TRBJ2-2, with 10 bases fitting TRBD1. The CDR3 length is 15 residues. Germline CDR1 and CDR2: SGDLS and YYNGEE. V was clipped by 5 bases and J by 4 bases; unmatched bases: 5. CDR3 region: CASRAGTGATGELFF. Written as DNA, the CDR3 is TGTGCCAGCAGAGCCGGGACAGGGGCCACCGGGGAGCTGTTTTTT. Full variable domain (missing parts from reference TRBV9 and TRBJ2-2): DSGVTQTPKHLITATGQRVTLRCSPRSGDLSVYWYQQSLDQGLQFLIQYYNGEERAKGNILERFSAQQFPDLHSELNLSSLELGDSALYFCASRAGTGATGELFFGEGSRLTVL.

This chain's CDR3 is CASSQDRLKGHGYTF. The CDR3 DNA reads TGTGCCAGCAGCCAAGATCGATTAAAGGGGCATGGCTACACCTTC. The chain carries TRBV4-2 and TRBJ1-2, with D possibly matching TRBD1 (5 bases). The CDR3 has 15 residues. CDR1 LGHNA and CDR2 YNFKEQ come from the germline V gene. Trimming pared 0 bases from V and 6 bases from J, leaving 14 bases between.

J is TRBJ1-1 and V is TRBV25-1; D gene ambiguous. Trimming took 4 bases from V and 7 from J, leaving 10 bases between them. Germline CDR1 MGHDK, CDR2 SYGVNS. This CDR3 contains 12 residues. The CDR3 nucleotides read TGTGCCAGCAGTGGCCTCCTTCTTGAAGCTTTCTTT. Protein sequence: CASSGLLLEAFF.

The V call is TRBV6-6, the J call TRBJ1-4, with D tentatively TRBD1 (5 bases). The germline V and J ends were trimmed by 10 bases and 3 bases, with 12 bases remaining between them. Germline CDR1 reads MNHNY; CDR2 reads SVGAGI (reference sequence). CDR3 length: 13 amino acids. The CDR3 is CATRDRPNEKLFF. The CDR3 coding sequence is TGTGCCACACGGGACCGGCCTAATGAAAAACTGTTTTTT.

The V call is TRBV7-3, the J call TRBJ2-2; TRBD2 might be the D (6 bases). The CDR3 covers 16 residues. In germline, CDR1 is SGHTA, CDR2 FQGTGA. Trimming shortened V by 1 base and J by 8 bases, and 17 bases separated the two germline ends. The CDR3 DNA sequence: TGTGCCAGCAGCTTAATGCGGGACTCACCCCGGGGGGAGCTGTTTTTT. It is translated as CASSLMRDSPRGELFF.

A note on this clone: Different DNA sequences within this sample yield the same CDR3. The rearrangement joins TRBV4-1 to TRBJ1-3; D is possibly TRBD1 (5 bases). Germline loops: CDR1 MGHRA, CDR2 YSYEKL. This CDR3 spans 15 amino acids. V dropped 0 bases and J dropped 4 bases, with 10 bases sitting between them. The CDR3 protein is CASSQDGGSGNTIYF. The DNA of the CDR3 is TGCGCCAGCAGCCAAGATGGGGGATCAGGAAACACCATATATTTT.

The chain has TRBV7-9 and TRBJ1-1, with D possibly matching TRBD1 (6 bases). Germline V CDR1 and CDR2: SEHNR, FQNEAQ (reference sequence). This CDR3 is built from 15 residues. Trimming left V 1 base short and J 4 bases short, with 13 bases between. CDR3 in amino acids: CASSLEGVGGTEAFF. The CDR3 DNA is TGTGCCAGCAGCTTAGAGGGGGTCGGGGGCACTGAAGCTTTCTTT.